A selection of T cell receptor beta chains follows, all from one sample in a study of T cell responses to AZD1222 COVID-19 vaccine. Profiled with immunoSEQ multiplex PCR; TCRdb holds only in-frame clones, not every one. This repertoire shows roughly 130,000 clones, about 86% found once; its top ten account for 10% to 15%. The sample consisted of peripheral blood, taken on day 0 of AZD1222 vaccination. The origin of the receptors is an adult in good health. CDR3s include the opening cysteine and the closing phenylalanine or tryptophan. The size of a clone is reported for some rows only, either as once, few or many, or as a class for expanded clones.

clone size: -; V gene: TRBV29-1; CDR3 protein: CSSTPGEGGETQYF
clone size: once; V gene: TRBV7-8; CDR3 protein: CASSNPGIEKLFF
clone size: once; V gene: TRBV5-1; CDR3 protein: CASSSAGTGTGNTIYF
clone size: once; V gene: TRBV3-1/TRBV3-2; CDR3 protein: CASSQWTSGSRETQYF
clone size: -; V gene: TRBV9; CDR3 protein: CASSVDPGQNRYNEQFF
clone size: -; V gene: TRBV19; CDR3 protein: CASTPRTRAEGNSPLHF
clone size: -; V gene: TRBV4-3; CDR3 protein: CASSPGTGDQPQHF
clone size: -; V gene: TRBV5-1; CDR3 protein: CASSPGTGPSNEKLFF
clone size: -; V gene: TRBV18; CDR3 protein: CASSIIAGGLNNEQFF
clone size: -; V gene: TRBV28; CDR3 protein: CASSENTEAFF
clone size: -; V gene: TRBV7-9; CDR3 protein: CASSFSGGSTDTQYF
clone size: -; V gene: TRBV7-9; CDR3 protein: CASNGPGTQETQYF
clone size: -; V gene: TRBV6-5; CDR3 protein: CASYGRDSYEQYF
clone size: -; V gene: TRBV4-3; CDR3 protein: CASSQVANTEAFF
clone size: -; V gene: TRBV18; CDR3 protein: CASSPFNRNTGELFF
clone size: -; V gene: TRBV7-2; CDR3 protein: CASSKGVGSYEQYF
clone size: -; V gene: TRBV24-1; CDR3 protein: CATSGGVPYNEQFF
clone size: -; V gene: TRBV6-2/TRBV6-3; CDR3 protein: CASSYEGERETEEQFF
clone size: -; V gene: TRBV7-2; CDR3 protein: CASSLRGTSGGFWDTQYF
clone size: -; V gene: TRBV7-2; CDR3 protein: CASSIHGTGSGNTIYF
clone size: -; V gene: TRBV30; CDR3 protein: CAWSLTDRDLEEQFF
clone size: once; V gene: TRBV9; CDR3 protein: CASSVVPDRGLETQYF
clone size: -; V gene: TRBV5-8; CDR3 protein: CASSSLGGSYNEQFF
clone size: -; V gene: TRBV5-1; CDR3 protein: CASSSQFATNEKLFF
clone size: -; V gene: TRBV30; CDR3 protein: CAWSSRTGELFF
clone size: few; V gene: TRBV2; CDR3 protein: CASQGRGLVGTGELFF
clone size: -; V gene: TRBV6-5; CDR3 protein: CASRHDRGIGEAFF
clone size: -; V gene: TRBV7-2; CDR3 protein: CASSSENHQPQHF
clone size: few; V gene: TRBV3-1/TRBV3-2; CDR3 protein: CASSQGRNEKLFF
clone size: -; V gene: TRBV7-6; CDR3 protein: CASSLVGSHYEKLFF
clone size: -; V gene: TRBV7-2; CDR3 protein: CASSPLGLAGATDTQYF
clone size: -; V gene: TRBV19; CDR3 protein: CASSGGSGNQPQHF
clone size: few; V gene: TRBV5-8; CDR3 protein: CASSFQLGANAGELFF
clone size: medium-sized; V gene: TRBV6-5; CDR3 protein: CASGKGFDTEAFF
clone size: -; V gene: TRBV6-5; CDR3 protein: CASSYSAGHTEAFF
clone size: -; V gene: TRBV20-1; CDR3 protein: CSAKPSYEQYF
clone size: once; V gene: TRBV27; CDR3 protein: CASSSGGSYTF
clone size: -; V gene: TRBV4-1; CDR3 protein: CASSQAADEAFF
clone size: -; V gene: TRBV6-1; CDR3 protein: CASSEYSHASYGYTF
clone size: -; V gene: TRBV2; CDR3 protein: CASKGVAVAFF
clone size: few; V gene: TRBV6-5; CDR3 protein: CASNLAGGTEAFF
clone size: -; V gene: TRBV6-6; CDR3 protein: CASSYYQGLLGGEAFF
clone size: once; V gene: TRBV4-2; CDR3 protein: CASSRGQGYEQYF
clone size: -; V gene: TRBV19; CDR3 protein: CASSIAGLGPNTEAFF
clone size: -; V gene: TRBV7-2; CDR3 protein: CASSPGGPLHF
clone size: -; V gene: TRBV7-9; CDR3 protein: CASSLVPEAFF
clone size: -; V gene: TRBV3-1/TRBV3-2; CDR3 protein: CASSLGQPHVNQPQHF
clone size: -; V gene: TRBV7-9; CDR3 protein: CASSFYRQGDEKLFF
clone size: -; V gene: TRBV3-1/TRBV3-2; CDR3 protein: CASSPMVLGNTEAFF
clone size: -; V gene: TRBV5-6; CDR3 protein: CASREQGSSYEQYF
clone size: many; V gene: TRBV21-1; CDR3 protein: CASSKDSLCSNQPQHF
clone size: -; V gene: TRBV7-2; CDR3 protein: CASSIGRGNTEAFF
clone size: -; V gene: TRBV14; CDR3 protein: CASSLSGGPYNEQFF